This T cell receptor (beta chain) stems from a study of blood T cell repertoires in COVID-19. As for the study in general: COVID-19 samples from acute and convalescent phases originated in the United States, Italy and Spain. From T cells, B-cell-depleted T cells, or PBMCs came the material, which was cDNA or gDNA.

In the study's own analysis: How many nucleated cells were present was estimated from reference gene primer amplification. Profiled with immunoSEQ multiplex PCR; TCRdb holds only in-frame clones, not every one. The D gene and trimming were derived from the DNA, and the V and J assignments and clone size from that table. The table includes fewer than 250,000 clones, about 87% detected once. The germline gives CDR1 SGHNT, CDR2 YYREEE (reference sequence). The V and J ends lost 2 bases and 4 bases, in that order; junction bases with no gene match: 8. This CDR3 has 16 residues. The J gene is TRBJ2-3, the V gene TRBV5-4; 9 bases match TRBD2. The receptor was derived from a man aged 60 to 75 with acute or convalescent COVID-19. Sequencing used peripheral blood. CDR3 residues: CASSFDGGGAADTQYF. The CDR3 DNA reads TGTGCCAGCAGCTTCGATGGCGGGGGGGCGGCAGATACGCAGTATTTT.